This T cell receptor (beta chain) was recovered during a study of cytomegalovirus exposure and HLA in healthy donors. Study summary: Falling in the Caucasian-associated ancestry cluster were approximately 86% of approximately 400 genotyped donors. General observations from the study: Exclusion as indistinguishable affected some V segments, including TRBV6-2 and TRBV6-3. Presence/absence analyses assumed roughly uniform sequencing depth across donors, which may not hold.

The CDR3 extends over 14 amino acids. Germline values: CDR1 SQVTM, CDR2 ANQGSEA. The PCR employed 60 Vbeta primers together with 13 Jbeta primers. Produced via immunoSEQ multiplex PCR; TCRdb's table is partial and in-frame only. The sample lists roughly 36,000 clones, more than 80% occurring once. Notes on this clone: The target antigen is unknown.

The specimen sequenced was PBMCs. The origin of this receptor is a male donor in good health and CMV-seronegative. The chain joins TRBV29-1 to TRBJ2-7; 8 nucleotides align to TRBD2. The CDR3 coding sequence is TGCAGTTCGGCCACAGCGGGAGAGGAATACGAGCAGTACTTC. Translated: CSSATAGEEYEQYF.